The clone carrying this TCR beta chain turned up a few times. The data originate from a study of T cells in Graves' hyperthyroidism and ophthalmopathy. The germline V gene has CDR1 MGHDK and CDR2 SYGVNS. V was clipped by 4 bases and J by 4 bases, with 10 bases between them. CDR3 size: 13 residues. It was RNA transcripts that yielded the amplified TCR beta CDR3 regions. First-round RT-PCR targeting the TCR CDR3 was performed with the HTBI primer set. TCRdb called the multiplex PCR reads again in MiXCR, with one record for every CDR3 protein. The data show hundreds of thousands of distinct CDR3 sequences, approximately 15% seen once.

Input material: blood. The receptor was isolated from a woman in her 30s with Graves' hyperthyroidism that later progressed to Graves' ophthalmopathy. The chain joins TRBV25-1 to TRBJ1-1; no firm D call. CDR3 sequence reads: CASSASGPTEAFF. Here the CDR3 DNA reads TGTGCCAGCAGTGCCTCCGGTCCCACTGAAGCTTTCTTT.